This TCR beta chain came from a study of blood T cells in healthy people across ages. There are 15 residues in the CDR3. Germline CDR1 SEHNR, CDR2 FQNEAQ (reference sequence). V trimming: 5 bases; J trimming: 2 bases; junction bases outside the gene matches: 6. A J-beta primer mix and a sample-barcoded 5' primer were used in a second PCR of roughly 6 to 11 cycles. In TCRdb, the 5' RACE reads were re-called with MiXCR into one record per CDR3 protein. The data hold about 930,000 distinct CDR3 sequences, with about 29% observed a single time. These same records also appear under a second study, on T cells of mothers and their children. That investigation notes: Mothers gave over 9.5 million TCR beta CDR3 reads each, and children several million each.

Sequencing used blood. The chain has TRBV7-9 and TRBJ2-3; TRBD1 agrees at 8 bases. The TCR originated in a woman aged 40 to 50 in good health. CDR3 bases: TGTGCCAGCAGCCCAAGGACAGGGTTCACAGATACGCAGTATTTT. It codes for CASSPRTGFTDTQYF.